The rows below give T cell receptor beta chains drawn from one sample of a study of T cells after yellow fever vaccination. TCRdb reprocessed the 5' RACE reads with MiXCR, giving one entry per CDR3 protein. The sample consists of approximately 300,000 distinct CDR3 sequences, approximately 7% of them appearing once. Source: PBMCs, taken roughly seven weeks after the first yellow fever vaccination. The receptors here all came from a man younger than 30 who received the YFV17D yellow fever vaccine. Each CDR3 is given with its conserved first and last residue. Each record gives: V gene, J gene, clone size, D gene, CDR3 protein, CDR3 DNA. D genes are given only for firm matches. The size field is filled for only some rows; it gives once, few, many or a size class.

TRBV5-4	TRBJ2-1	few	-	CASSLGGQAGINEQFF	TGTGCCAGCAGCTTGGGAGGGCAGGCGGGGATCAATGAGCAGTTCTTC
TRBV10-3	TRBJ2-2	-	TRBD1	CAIRTGAGTGELFF	TGTGCCATCAGAACAGGGGCAGGGACCGGGGAGCTGTTTTTT
TRBV7-9	TRBJ2-1	-	TRBD2	CASDQRGGYYNEQFF	TGTGCCAGCGACCAGCGGGGAGGTTACTACAATGAGCAGTTCTTC
TRBV20-1	TRBJ1-2	-	-	CSANRDYGYTF	TGCAGTGCAAACAGGGACTATGGCTACACCTTC
TRBV5-1	TRBJ2-3	-	-	CASSLRGDPGGHTQYF	TGCGCCAGCAGCTTAAGGGGGGACCCTGGTGGGCATACGCAGTATTTT
TRBV5-1	TRBJ2-3	many	TRBD2	CASSPSTSGGTDTQYF	TGCGCCAGCAGCCCCTCAACTAGCGGGGGCACAGATACGCAGTATTTT
TRBV11-2	TRBJ2-2	few	-	CASSPGQGHTGELFF	TGTGCCAGCAGCCCAGGGCAGGGGCACACCGGGGAGCTGTTTTTT
TRBV5-4	TRBJ2-7	many	-	CASSLDYYEQYF	TGTGCCAGCAGCTTGGACTACTACGAGCAGTACTTC
TRBV5-1	TRBJ1-3	few	TRBD1	CASSWGDSSSGNTIYF	TGCGCCAGCAGCTGGGGGGACAGTTCTTCTGGAAACACCATATATTTT
TRBV4-1	TRBJ1-5	-	-	CASSREWGNNQPQHF	TGCGCCAGCAGCCGGGAATGGGGTAACAATCAGCCCCAGCATTTT
TRBV6-1	TRBJ2-1	few	TRBD2	CASRLAGFSYNEQFF	TGTGCCAGCAGACTAGCGGGGTTCTCCTACAATGAGCAGTTCTTC
TRBV2	TRBJ1-2	-	-	CASSGVFTGTNYGYTF	TGTGCCAGCAGTGGGGTATTTACAGGGACTAACTATGGCTACACCTTC
TRBV12-5	TRBJ1-1	-	-	CASGLVLGSKTEAFF	TGTGCTAGTGGTTTGGTACTGGGATCCAAGACTGAAGCTTTCTTT
TRBV12-3/TRBV12-4	TRBJ2-5	-	-	CASSPNDPKETQYF	TGTGCCAGCAGTCCTAACGATCCTAAAGAGACCCAGTACTTC
TRBV5-1	TRBJ1-1	few	-	CASSFWGLDTEAFF	TGCGCCAGCAGCTTCTGGGGGCTGGACACTGAAGCTTTCTTT
TRBV2	TRBJ2-3	-	-	CASSEVVGRTELSTDTQYF	TGTGCCAGCAGTGAAGTTGTTGGTCGGACAGAACTTAGCACAGATACGCAGTATTTT
TRBV3-1	TRBJ2-1	-	TRBD1	CASSQSRDRGWQFF	TGTGCCAGCAGCCAATCCCGGGACAGGGGATGGCAGTTCTTC
TRBV6-5	TRBJ2-5	many	-	CASSYSRTNPAQYF	TGTGCCAGCAGTTACTCCCGGACTAATCCGGCCCAGTACTTC